One sample yielded the 11 T cell receptor beta chains listed below, sequenced in a study of metastatic and nonmetastatic thyroid tumors. Prior to thyroid surgery, none of the patients had received any treatment. From the PCR reads, TCRdb re-called clones with MiXCR. Here the sample spans 15,000 to 20,000 clones, approximately 35% being singletons. The sequencing input was tumor tissue. These receptors originate from a female donor with papillary thyroid cancer or a benign thyroid nodule (not recorded which). Some clones in this sample may be carry-over from other donors' samples.

The genes are TRBV20-1 and TRBJ2-6; TRBD1 matches 8 bases. This CDR3 is built from 17 residues. From germline, CDR1 is DFQATT and CDR2 SNEGSKA (reference sequence). The CDR3 region is CSAGGTGSFSGANVLTF. The CDR3 region has the DNA TGCAGCGCCGGCGGGACAGGCTCCTTCTCTGGGGCCAACGTCCTGACTTTC.

This chain joins TRBV7-2 and TRBJ2-7; D not resolved. The V end lost 5 bases, the J end lost 3 bases, and 17 bases lay between the germline ends. The CDR3 runs 15 residues. The germline gives CDR1 SGHTA, CDR2 FQGNSA. CDR3: CASSPHFSRHYEQYF. The CDR3 bases are TGTGCCAGCAGCCCCCATTTCAGCCGCCACTACGAGCAGTACTTC.

V gene TRBV6-2 or TRBV6-3 combines with J gene TRBJ2-3; 8 nucleotides align to TRBD1. Germline assignment: CDR1 MNHEY and CDR2 SVGEGT. The CDR3 length is 14 residues. The J segment lost 4 bases and the V segment lost 2 bases, leaving 2 bases of the junction unmatched. CDR3 protein: CASSYGQGADTQYF. The CDR3 DNA sequence: TGTGCCAGCAGTTACGGACAGGGCGCAGATACGCAGTATTTT.

The J gene is TRBJ1-6, the V gene TRBV20-1; 10 bases align to TRBD1. The CDR3 is 16 residues long. The trim removed 3 bases at V and 7 bases at J, leaving 9 bases unmatched. The germline CDR1 and CDR2 sequences are DFQATT and SNEGSKA (reference sequence). CDR3 sequence reads: CSASAPGQGYNSPLHF. The CDR3 coding sequence is TGCAGTGCTAGCGCCCCGGGACAGGGGTACAATTCACCCCTCCACTTT.

The chain has TRBV30 and TRBJ1-6; D not certain. V dropped 1 base and J dropped 5 bases, with 9 bases sitting between them. Germline CDR1 reads GTSNPN; CDR2 reads SVGIG (reference sequence). The length of the CDR3 is 14 residues. The CDR3 DNA follows: TGTGCCTGGAGTGCGGGTCAAGATAATTCACCCCTCCACTTT. Translating gives CAWSAGQDNSPLHF.

The CDR3 here is CASSEISGRGQPQHF. CDR3 DNA: TGTGCCAGCAGTGAAATCTCCGGGAGGGGTCAGCCCCAGCATTTT. The chain employs TRBV2 and TRBJ1-5, with a possible D match to TRBD1 (5 bases). V lost 2 bases and J lost 6, with 14 bases in between. This CDR3 contains 15 residues. Per germline, CDR1 SNHLY and CDR2 FYNNEI.

The V call is TRBV11-2, the J call TRBJ2-3; TRBD2 matches 12 bases. Germline V gene lookup returns CDR1 SGHAT and CDR2 FQNNGV. V shed 5 bases, J shed 2 bases, and the junction held 8 bases outside the gene matches. This CDR3 region has 17 residues. The CDR3 DNA reads as TGTGCCAGCAGCCAGAGGACTAGCGGGATGGTCACAGATACGCAGTATTTT. It is translated as CASSQRTSGMVTDTQYF.

This clone has only a few counts. The rearrangement links TRBV6-2 or TRBV6-3 to TRBJ1-1; the D gene is possibly TRBD1 (6 bases). The CDR3 has 13 amino acids. In germline, CDR1 is MNHEY, CDR2 SVGEGT. Trimming removed 6 bases at V and 0 bases at J, with 8 bases between. The CDR3 region is CASRQGLNTEAFF. CDR3 sequence (DNA): TGTGCCAGCAGACAGGGACTGAACACTGAAGCTTTCTTT.

The chain carries TRBV2 and TRBJ1-1; D is perhaps TRBD1 (6 bases). Germline CDR1 SNHLY, CDR2 FYNNEI. Trimming removed 8 bases from V and 6 bases from J, with 16 bases in between. The CDR3 sequence is 13 residues long. The CDR3 sequence: CASVQGFSAEAFF. Here the CDR3 DNA reads TGTGCCAGCGTACAGGGTTTTTCGGCTGAAGCTTTCTTT.

V and J are TRBV11-2 and TRBJ2-2; 12 positions match TRBD2. The ends lost 0 bases at V and 3 bases at J; junction bases unmatched: 8. CDR3 size: 19 residues. Germline V lookup: CDR1 SGHAT, CDR2 FQNNGV. CDR3 bases: TGTGCCAGCAGCTTAGATGGGAGACTAGCGGGAGTTGACACCGGGGAGCTGTTTTTT. Protein product: CASSLDGRLAGVDTGELFF.

The chain links TRBV13 to TRBJ2-3; 15 nucleotides align to TRBD2. This CDR3 is 20 amino acids long. J lost 4 bases, V lost 4 bases, and 15 bases had no gene match. Germline loops: CDR1 PRHDT, CDR2 FYEKMQ (reference sequence). The CDR3 is CASSSATGTSGGFGSDTQYF. CDR3 nucleotide sequence: TGTGCCAGCAGCTCCGCTACCGGGACTAGCGGGGGGTTCGGGTCAGATACGCAGTATTTT.